This T cell receptor (beta chain) was profiled in a study of blood T cell repertoires in COVID-19. Study context: Collection of acute and convalescent COVID-19 samples took place in the United States, Italy and Spain.

Method: immunoSEQ multiplex PCR; TCRdb's copy keeps in-frame clones and lacks some. The sample includes tens of thousands of clones, more than 80% of them seen just once. This clone was detected a few times. V was clipped by 6 bases and J by 0 bases; unmatched bases: 8. Germline V gene lookup returns CDR1 MDHEN and CDR2 SYDVKM. This CDR3 has 16 amino acids. The rearrangement links TRBV28 to TRBJ1-5, with 7 bases that match TRBD1. The specimen sequenced was peripheral blood. This TCR came from a human donor in a cohort sampled during active COVID-19. This CDR3 reads CASRKGAGFSNQPQHF. CDR3 nucleotide sequence: TGTGCCAGCAGGAAGGGGGCTGGTTTTAGCAATCAGCCCCAGCATTTT.